The clone carrying this T cell receptor (beta chain) was detected a few times. This sample is part of a study of blood T cell repertoires in COVID-19. Overall study: T cells, B-cell-depleted T cells, or PBMCs provided the cDNA or gDNA that served as material.

The V end was cut by 4 bases, the J end by 0 bases, with 13 bases between. The CDR3 spans 17 residues. Per the germline V gene, CDR1 is LGHNA and CDR2 is YNFKEQ. Sequenced by immunoSEQ multiplex PCR; TCRdb stores in-frame clones only, minus some. Of a few hundred thousand clones listed, 75% to 85% are singletons. Sequenced sample: peripheral blood. The J gene is TRBJ2-6, the V gene TRBV4-2; TRBD1 might be the D (5 bases). This clonotype was sampled from a woman aged 45-65 years with acute or convalescent COVID-19. DNA of the CDR3: TGTGCCAGCAGCCCTTGGGGCACCACCTCTGGGGCCAACGTCCTGACTTTC. Translated: CASSPWGTTSGANVLTF.